The 13 T cell receptor beta chains below come from one sample, sequenced in a study of shared clonotypes between healthy human individuals (dated by TCRdb to the early 2020s). To prepare the library, the immunoSEQ multiplex PCR assay was applied. Imported from immuneACCESS, the table was reduced by TCRdb to in-frame sequences with V and J called. These copies leave out some clones; in studies compared against another copy, an unresolved V gene accounts for under half, and the cause of the remainder is not known. For this sample there are over 800,000 clones; about 91% appear just once. Less than 25% of the sample goes to the ten largest clones. CD8 naive samples were obtained by positive selection for CCR7 among CD45RO-negative cells, yielding a CD45RA+CCR7+ population from which TemRA cells were excluded. The sequenced sample consisted of naive CD8+ T cells sorted from blood. The cell subset or site label here, explained by the study, means: CD45RA+CCR7+. The receptors shown here come from a man aged 25-45 years in good health.

This clone has just one count. The chain is built from TRBV25-1 and TRBJ1-4; D unresolved. The CDR3 is 14 residues long. Trimming pared 2 bases from V and 2 bases from J, leaving 6 bases between. CDR1 MGHDK and CDR2 SYGVNS come from the germline V gene. Written as DNA, the CDR3 is TGTGCCAGCAGTGAAAAAGGGACTAATGAAAAACTGTTTTTT. As protein: CASSEKGTNEKLFF.

V usage is TRBV21-1 and J usage is TRBJ2-4; no check of the table's D call, TRBD1, against the DNA was made. TRBV21-1 has pseudogene status. This CDR3 comprises 14 residues. The chain's CDR3 is CASSRTGREDIQYF. For the CDR3, the DNA is TGTGCCAGCAGTCGGACAGGGAGGGAGGACATTCAGTACTTC.

This clone was counted once. This rearrangement joins TRBV30 to TRBJ2-5; no reliable D call. The length of the CDR3 is 14 residues. The germline CDR1 and CDR2 sequences are GTSNPN and SVGIG (reference sequence). The V gene lost 0 bases and the J gene lost 4 bases, with 12 bases spanning the gap. CDR3 sequence: CAWSVGINRETQYF. The CDR3, as DNA: TGTGCCTGGAGTGTTGGGATCAATCGAGAGACCCAGTACTTC.

The rearrangement uses TRBV7-8 and TRBJ1-4, with D maybe TRBD1 (5 bases). In germline, CDR1 is SGHVS, CDR2 FQNEAQ. V lost 1 base and J 4 bases, leaving 25 bases between the germline ends. The CDR3 totals 20 residues. The chain's CDR3 is CASSLGIIWAGQPDNEKLFF. The CDR3 bases are TGTGCCAGCAGCTTAGGGATCATTTGGGCAGGACAACCGGATAATGAAAAACTGTTTTTT.

This chain links TRBV21-1 with TRBJ1-2. TRBV21-1 is a pseudogene. This CDR3 spans 12 amino acids. The CDR3, as DNA: TGTGCCAAGTGGCTCGATCTATATGGCTACACCTTC. It translates to CAKWLDLYGYTF.

This clone turned up a few times. V usage is TRBV18 and J usage is TRBJ1-5; 8 bases agree with TRBD1. V shed 6 bases and J 6 bases; nucleotides not matched to a gene: 10. CDR3 size: 15 residues. Looked up from germline, CDR1 is KGHSH and CDR2 is LQKENI. CDR3 coding DNA: TGTGCCAGCTCGCTGGACAGGGAGGTGGTTCAGCCCCAGCATTTT. Translated, it gives CASSLDREVVQPQHF.

The rearrangement joins TRBV7-3 to TRBJ2-7; the D gene is possibly TRBD1 (6 bases). Trimming removed 4 bases at V and 2 bases at J, with 12 bases between. CDR3 length: 14 amino acids. CDR1 is SGHTA, CDR2 FQGTGA, per germline. CDR3 in amino acids: CASSSRRGTYEQYF. Here the CDR3 DNA reads TGTGCCAGCAGCTCGCGCAGGGGAACCTACGAGCAGTACTTC.

The table lists this clone with a few counts. The CDR3 DNA follows: TGTGCCAGCAGTTCGAGCCTAGACCGGGGCCCTGGGGGGGCCCAGCATTTT. This encodes CASSSSLDRGPGGAQHF. The J gene is TRBJ1-5, the V gene TRBV28; D may be TRBD1 (5 bases). This CDR3 has 17 residues. CDR1 and CDR2 from the germline V gene are MDHEN and SYDVKM. V was cut by 4 bases and J by 11 bases, with 27 bases left in between.

This chain joins TRBV27 and TRBJ2-3; D unresolved. The CDR3 covers 16 residues. V was trimmed by 8 bases and J by 5 bases, leaving 23 bases between them. Germline CDR1 is MNHEY and CDR2 is SMNVEV (reference sequence). CDR3 residues: CASSVRKVTQGDTQYF. The CDR3 DNA follows: TGTGCCAGCTCCGTTAGGAAGGTGACCCAAGGAGATACGCAGTATTTT.

The chain uses TRBV12-5 and TRBJ2-7; D may be TRBD2 (6 bases). The V end was cut by 6 bases, the J end by 4 bases, with 16 bases between. Germline V lookup: CDR1 LGHNT, CDR2 FRNRAP. The CDR3 contains 14 residues. The CDR3 region has the DNA TGTGCTAGTGGCCTCACCCGGGAGAGTTACGAGCAGTACTTC. It codes for CASGLTRESYEQYF. The whole variable domain, filled in from reference TRBV12-5 and TRBJ2-7, reads DARVTQTPRHKVTEMGQEVTMRCQPILGHNTVFWYRQTMMQGLELLAYFRNRAPLDDSGMPKDRFSAEMPDATLATLKIQPSEPRDSAVYFCASGLTRESYEQYFGPGTRLTVT.

As for this clone: The sample carries other DNA sequences with the same CDR3. The chain has TRBV29-1 and TRBJ2-7; 7 nucleotides agree with TRBD1. The CDR3 has 14 residues. The germline V gene encodes CDR1 SQVTM and CDR2 ANQGSEA. Trimming at V came to 1 base and at J to 4 bases, leaving 7 bases not matched to a gene. CDR3 sequence: CSVEGQGESYEQYF. The CDR3 region has the DNA TGCAGCGTTGAAGGGCAGGGGGAAAGTTACGAGCAGTACTTC.

This chain links TRBV19 with TRBJ2-1; 16 nucleotides match TRBD2. This CDR3 has 19 amino acids. Losses at the gene ends were 4 bases for V and 5 bases for J; bases not matched to a gene: 11. Looked up from germline, CDR1 is LNHDA and CDR2 is SQIVND (reference sequence). CDR3 DNA sequence: TGTGCCAGTAGTAATCAGGGGACTAGCGGGAGGGAAACACACAATGAGCAGTTCTTC. This encodes CASSNQGTSGRETHNEQFF.

The gene calls are TRBV10-3 and TRBJ2-2, with D hard to call. V was cut by 8 bases and J by 1 base, with 11 bases left in between. The CDR3 has 14 residues. CDR1 is ENHRY, CDR2 SYGVKD, per germline. The DNA of the CDR3 is TGTGCCATCTCGGATAAGGGGAACACCGGGGAGCTGTTTTTT. Translation: CAISDKGNTGELFF.